These T cell receptor beta chains were read from a single sample in a study of low-dose radiotherapy and immunotherapy resistance in tumors. MiXCR, run by TCRdb on the reads, gives a single entry per CDR3 protein. This sample has approximately 100,000 distinct CDR3 sequences, with about a fifth found just once. The starting material was PBMCs, obtained after low-dose radiotherapy plus immunotherapy. The receptor source for this set is a male donor with prostate cancer. Both conserved end residues are part of each CDR3. The order of the fields is J gene, D gene, clone size, V gene, CDR3 DNA, CDR3 protein. A D gene is named only where the DNA matches it firmly. Not every row has a clone size; where given, it reads once, few, many or a size class.

TRBJ2-1,-,-,TRBV13,TGTGCCAGCAGCTGGGACTTGGAGGGTCCTGAGCAGTTCTTC,CASSWDLEGPEQFF
TRBJ1-4,-,many,TRBV6-2/TRBV6-3,TGTGCCAGCAAGACCGGGCCACCGACAGCTAATGAAAAACTGTTTTTT,CASKTGPPTANEKLFF
TRBJ2-5,TRBD2,many,TRBV19,TGTGCCAGTAGTAAATCCGGGACTAGCGGGGATCTCCAGTACTTC,CASSKSGTSGDLQYF
TRBJ2-2,-,many,TRBV27,TGTGCCAGCAGTATCGGGGGATGGAGATATAACACCGGGGAGCTGTTTTTT,CASSIGGWRYNTGELFF
TRBJ1-6,TRBD1,many,TRBV5-4,TGTGCCAGCAGCTTCGCGGACAGGGGGGCCCATTCACCCCTCCACTTT,CASSFADRGAHSPLHF
TRBJ2-7,TRBD2,-,TRBV6-5,TGTGCCAGCAGTTACTCCCACGGTCCGGGACTAGCGGGAGGGAACTACGAGCAGTACTTC,CASSYSHGPGLAGGNYEQYF
TRBJ2-5,-,once,TRBV29-1,TGCAGCGCCAATACTATAGGGGACCCTCGGGAGACCCAGTACTTC,CSANTIGDPRETQYF
TRBJ2-7,TRBD2,-,TRBV6-2/TRBV6-3,TGTGCCAGCAGTGAGCGGGGGGCCTCCTACGAGCAGTACTTC,CASSERGASYEQYF
TRBJ2-7,-,many,TRBV4-2,TGTGCCAGCAGCCAAGATAGAGGGAACTACGAGCAGTACTTC,CASSQDRGNYEQYF
TRBJ2-1,-,many,TRBV2,TGTGCCAGCAGTGAAGACACGTTCGGGACGGATTACAATGAGCAGTTCTTC,CASSEDTFGTDYNEQFF
TRBJ2-3,-,many,TRBV5-1,TGCGCCAGCAGCTTGGTTGGGGACGCGACCACAGATACGCAGTATTTT,CASSLVGDATTDTQYF
TRBJ2-7,TRBD2,many,TRBV7-9,TGTGCCAGCAGCCGACTAGCGGGGGGCCTGTACGAGCAGTACTTC,CASSRLAGGLYEQYF
TRBJ2-3,-,many,TRBV5-4,TGTGCCAGCACTGGGCCGAACACAGATACGCAGTATTTT,CASTGPNTDTQYF
TRBJ2-3,TRBD2,many,TRBV12-3/TRBV12-4,TGTGCCAGCAGCCCCGGGGGGACTACCACAGATACGCAGTATTTT,CASSPGGTTTDTQYF
TRBJ1-4,-,many,TRBV9,TGTGCCAGCATCTCGAAGGTGGCAACTAATGAAAAACTGTTTTTT,CASISKVATNEKLFF
TRBJ1-2,-,-,TRBV6-2/TRBV6-3,TGTGCCAGCAGTAGGGGGGGTGAATCATATGGCTACACCTTC,CASSRGGESYGYTF
TRBJ2-3,TRBD2,-,TRBV7-9,TGTGCCACCATACAAAAAGCGGGGGGGCTGACAGATACGCAGTATTTT,CATIQKAGGLTDTQYF
TRBJ1-1,-,-,TRBV12-3/TRBV12-4,TGTGCCAGCAGTTCCCTCGTGAACACTGAAGCTTTCTTT,CASSSLVNTEAFF
TRBJ1-5,-,many,TRBV2,TGTGCCAGCAGGGAGGGGGGTCACGGCAATCAGCCCCAGCATTTT,CASREGGHGNQPQHF
TRBJ2-3,TRBD1,few,TRBV9,TGTGCCAGCAGCTCGGAAGGGGGACAGGGGACAGATACGCAGTATTTT,CASSSEGGQGTDTQYF
TRBJ2-3,-,many,TRBV18,TGTGCCAGCTCACGCGCCGGAAGGGGGGATACGCAGTATTTT,CASSRAGRGDTQYF
TRBJ1-5,-,many,TRBV7-2,TGTGCCAGCAGCCCACGACAGGCCCCCGAGCCCCAGCATTTT,CASSPRQAPEPQHF
TRBJ1-2,-,many,TRBV4-1,TGCGCCAGCAGCCAAGATGAGGGGAACTATGGCTACACCTTC,CASSQDEGNYGYTF
TRBJ1-4,-,many,TRBV19,TGTGCCAGTAGGACGGGGGAAAAACTGTTTTTT,CASRTGEKLFF
TRBJ2-1,-,medium-sized,TRBV10-3,TGTGCCATCAGTGAGGGGGAGTTGGATGAGCAGTTCTTC,CAISEGELDEQFF
TRBJ2-3,TRBD1,few,TRBV3-1,TGTGCCAGCAGCCCAACCGGGACAGGGGAATCAGATACGCAGTATTTT,CASSPTGTGESDTQYF
TRBJ2-3,TRBD1,many,TRBV5-1,TGCGCCAGCAACCGGGACAGGGGAGATACGCAGTATTTT,CASNRDRGDTQYF